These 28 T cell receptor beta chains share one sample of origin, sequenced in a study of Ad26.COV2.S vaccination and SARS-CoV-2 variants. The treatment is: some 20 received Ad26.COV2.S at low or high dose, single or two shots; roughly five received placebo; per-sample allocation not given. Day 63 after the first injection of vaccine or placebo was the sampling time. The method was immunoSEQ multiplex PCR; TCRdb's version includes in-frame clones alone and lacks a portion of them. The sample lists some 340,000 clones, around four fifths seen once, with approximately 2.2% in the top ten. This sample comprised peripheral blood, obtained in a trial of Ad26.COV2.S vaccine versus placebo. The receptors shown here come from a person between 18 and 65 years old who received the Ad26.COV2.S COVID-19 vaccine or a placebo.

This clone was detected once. The CDR3 bases are TGTGCCAGCATCCAAGATGGGGGGAACACTGAAGCTTTCTTT. It translates to CASIQDGGNTEAFF. The gene calls are TRBV6-5 and TRBJ1-1; possibly TRBD1 for D (5 bases). The V end lost 7 bases, the J end lost 1 base, and 13 bases lay between the germline ends. CDR1 is MNHEY and CDR2 is SVGAGI in the germline V gene. The CDR3 loop spans 14 amino acids.

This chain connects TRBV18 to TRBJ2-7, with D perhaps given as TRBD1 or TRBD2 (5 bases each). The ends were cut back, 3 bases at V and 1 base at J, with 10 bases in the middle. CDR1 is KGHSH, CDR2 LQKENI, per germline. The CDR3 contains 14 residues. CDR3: CASSPGDASYEQYF. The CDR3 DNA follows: TGTGCCAGCTCACCCGGGGACGCATCCTACGAGCAGTACTTC.

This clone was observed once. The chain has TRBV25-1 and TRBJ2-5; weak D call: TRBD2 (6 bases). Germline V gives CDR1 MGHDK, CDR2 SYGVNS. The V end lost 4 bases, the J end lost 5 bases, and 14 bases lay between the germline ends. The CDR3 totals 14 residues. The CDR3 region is CASSATRDLETQYF. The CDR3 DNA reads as TGTGCCAGCAGTGCTACCCGGGACTTGGAGACCCAGTACTTC.

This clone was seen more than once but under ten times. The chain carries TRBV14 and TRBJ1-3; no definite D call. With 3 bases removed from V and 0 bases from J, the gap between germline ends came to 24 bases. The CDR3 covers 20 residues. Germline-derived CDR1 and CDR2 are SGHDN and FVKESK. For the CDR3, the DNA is TGTGCCAGCAGCCACCCTAGGTCTTTCAATAGACTGCTCTCTGGAAACACCATATATTTT. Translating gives CASSHPRSFNRLLSGNTIYF.

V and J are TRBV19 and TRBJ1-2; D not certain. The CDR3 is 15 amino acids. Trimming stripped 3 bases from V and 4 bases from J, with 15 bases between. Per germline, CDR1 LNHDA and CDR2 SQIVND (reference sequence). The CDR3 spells CASSIGLSSGYGYTF. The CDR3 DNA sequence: TGTGCCAGTAGTATCGGGCTGAGTTCCGGCTATGGCTACACCTTC.

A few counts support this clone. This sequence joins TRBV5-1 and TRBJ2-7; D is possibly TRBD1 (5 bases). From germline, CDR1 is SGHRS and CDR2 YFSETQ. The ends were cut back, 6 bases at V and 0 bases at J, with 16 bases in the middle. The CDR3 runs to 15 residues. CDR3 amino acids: CASKRDIQGSYEQYF. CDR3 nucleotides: TGCGCCAGCAAACGAGACATCCAGGGCTCCTACGAGCAGTACTTC.

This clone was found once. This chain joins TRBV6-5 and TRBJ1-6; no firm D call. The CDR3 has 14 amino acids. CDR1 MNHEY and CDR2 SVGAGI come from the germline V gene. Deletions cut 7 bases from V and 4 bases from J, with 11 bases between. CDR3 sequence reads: CASKTPGYNSPLHF. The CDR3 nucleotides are TGTGCCAGCAAGACCCCAGGATATAATTCACCCCTCCACTTT.

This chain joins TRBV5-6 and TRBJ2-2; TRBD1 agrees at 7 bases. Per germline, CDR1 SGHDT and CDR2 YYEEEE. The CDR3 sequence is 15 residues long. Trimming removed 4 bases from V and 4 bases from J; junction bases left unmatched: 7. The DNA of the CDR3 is TGTGCCAGCAGCCCGGGACAGACTCTCACCGGGGAGCTGTTTTTT. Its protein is CASSPGQTLTGELFF.

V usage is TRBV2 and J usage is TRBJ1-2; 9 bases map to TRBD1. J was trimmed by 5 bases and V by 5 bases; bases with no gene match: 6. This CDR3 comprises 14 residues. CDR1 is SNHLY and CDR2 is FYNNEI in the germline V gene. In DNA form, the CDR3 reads TGTGCCAGCAGTTTACGGACAGGGGTATATGGCTACACCTTC. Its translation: CASSLRTGVYGYTF.

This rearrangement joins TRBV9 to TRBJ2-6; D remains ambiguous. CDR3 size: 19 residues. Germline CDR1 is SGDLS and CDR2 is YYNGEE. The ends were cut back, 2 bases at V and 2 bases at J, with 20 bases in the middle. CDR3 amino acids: CASSVGRTYSRAGANVLTF. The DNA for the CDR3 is TGTGCCAGCAGCGTTGGTCGGACCTATTCCCGTGCTGGGGCCAACGTCCTGACTTTC.

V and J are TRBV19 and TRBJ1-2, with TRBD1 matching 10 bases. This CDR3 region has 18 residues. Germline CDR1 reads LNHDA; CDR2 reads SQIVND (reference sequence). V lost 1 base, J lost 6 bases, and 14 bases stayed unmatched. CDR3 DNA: TGTGCCAGTAGTATAGTTCGGACAGGGGGATCCTGGGCGCATGGCTACACCTTC. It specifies CASSIVRTGGSWAHGYTF.

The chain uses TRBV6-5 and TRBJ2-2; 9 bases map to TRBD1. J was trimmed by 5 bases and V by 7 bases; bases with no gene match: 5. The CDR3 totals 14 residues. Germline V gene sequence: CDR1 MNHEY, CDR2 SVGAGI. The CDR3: CASIPTGGTGELFF. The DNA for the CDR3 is TGTGCCAGCATCCCGACAGGGGGAACCGGGGAGCTGTTTTTT.

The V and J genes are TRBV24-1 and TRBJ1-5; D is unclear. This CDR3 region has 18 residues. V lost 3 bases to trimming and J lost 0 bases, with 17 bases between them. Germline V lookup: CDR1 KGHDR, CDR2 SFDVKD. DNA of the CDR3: TGTGCCACCAGTGATAGGCGAGGAGAATCGTATAGCAATCAGCCCCAGCATTTT. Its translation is CATSDRRGESYSNQPQHF.

The CDR3 region is CASSPRDVSSYNSPLHF. In DNA form, the CDR3 reads TGTGCCAGCAGCCCCAGGGATGTCAGCTCCTATAATTCACCCCTCCACTTT. The chain uses TRBV5-8 and TRBJ1-6; TRBD1 might be the D (5 bases). This CDR3 comprises 17 residues. V lost 4 bases, J lost 0 bases, and 14 bases lay in between. Germline values: CDR1 SGHTS, CDR2 YDEGEE.

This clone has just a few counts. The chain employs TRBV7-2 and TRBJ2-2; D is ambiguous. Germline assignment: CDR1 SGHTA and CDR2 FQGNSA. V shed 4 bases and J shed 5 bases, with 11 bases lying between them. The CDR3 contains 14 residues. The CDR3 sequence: CASSSLLGTGELFF. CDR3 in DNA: TGTGCCAGCAGCTCCCTTTTGGGGACCGGGGAGCTGTTTTTT.

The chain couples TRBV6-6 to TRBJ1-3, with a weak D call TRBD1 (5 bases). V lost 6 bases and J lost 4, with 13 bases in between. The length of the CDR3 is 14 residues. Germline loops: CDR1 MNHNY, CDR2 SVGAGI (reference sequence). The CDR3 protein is CASSPGTSGNTIYF. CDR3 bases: TGTGCCAGCAGCCCCGGGACTTCAGGAAACACCATATATTTT.

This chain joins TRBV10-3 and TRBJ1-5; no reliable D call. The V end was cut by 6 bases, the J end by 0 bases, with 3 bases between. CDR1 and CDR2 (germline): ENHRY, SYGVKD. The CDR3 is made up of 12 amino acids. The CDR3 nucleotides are TGTGCCATCAGCCCTAGCAATCAGCCCCAGCATTTT. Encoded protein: CAISPSNQPQHF.

In nucleotides, the CDR3 is TGTGCCACCAGCAGAGAATCGTGGACCGGGGAGCTGTTTTTT. It encodes CATSRESWTGELFF. This rearrangement joins TRBV15 to TRBJ2-2; D gene uncertain. The CDR3 contains 14 residues. CDR1 LNHNV and CDR2 YYDKDF come from the germline V gene (reference sequence). The V gene lost 0 bases and the J gene lost 5 bases, with 7 bases spanning the gap.

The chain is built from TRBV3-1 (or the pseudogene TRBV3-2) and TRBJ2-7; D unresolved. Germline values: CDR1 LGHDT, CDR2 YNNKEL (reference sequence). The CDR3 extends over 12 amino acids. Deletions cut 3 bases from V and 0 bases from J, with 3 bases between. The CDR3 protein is CASSHNSYEQYF. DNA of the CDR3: TGTGCCAGCAGCCATAACTCCTACGAGCAGTACTTC.

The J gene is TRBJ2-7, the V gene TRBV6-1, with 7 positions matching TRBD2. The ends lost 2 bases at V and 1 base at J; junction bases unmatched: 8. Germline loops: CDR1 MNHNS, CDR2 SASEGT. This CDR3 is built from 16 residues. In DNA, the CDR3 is TGTGCCAGCAGTGAATGGGGGAGGGCAAATTCCTACGAGCAGTACTTC. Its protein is CASSEWGRANSYEQYF.

CDR3 protein: CARSRGHANTEAFF. The CDR3 bases are TGTGCCAGAAGCCGAGGACACGCGAACACTGAAGCTTTCTTT. The chain recombines TRBV5-3 with TRBJ1-1; the D gene is possibly TRBD1 (5 bases). TRBV5-3 has ORF status, its function being uncertain. V gave up 4 bases and J gave up 1 base, with 11 bases separating them. The CDR3 is 14 residues long.

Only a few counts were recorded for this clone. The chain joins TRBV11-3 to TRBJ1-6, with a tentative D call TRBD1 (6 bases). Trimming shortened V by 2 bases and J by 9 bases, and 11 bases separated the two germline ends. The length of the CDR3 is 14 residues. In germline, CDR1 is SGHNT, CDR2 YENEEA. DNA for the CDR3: TGTGCCAGCAGCTTATCGACAGGATTTTCACCCCTCCACTTT. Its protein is CASSLSTGFSPLHF.

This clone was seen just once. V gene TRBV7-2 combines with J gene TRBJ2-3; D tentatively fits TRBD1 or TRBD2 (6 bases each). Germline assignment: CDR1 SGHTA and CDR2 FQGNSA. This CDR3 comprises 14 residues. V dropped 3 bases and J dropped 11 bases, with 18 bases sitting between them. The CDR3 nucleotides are TGTGCCAGCAGCTTCGATAGGGGGGCTAGACTGCAGTATTTT. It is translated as CASSFDRGARLQYF.

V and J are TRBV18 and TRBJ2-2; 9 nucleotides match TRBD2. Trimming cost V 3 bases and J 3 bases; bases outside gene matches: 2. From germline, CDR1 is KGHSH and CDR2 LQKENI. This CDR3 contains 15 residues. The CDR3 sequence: CASSPSGGYTGELFF. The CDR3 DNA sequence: TGTGCCAGCTCACCTAGCGGGGGATACACCGGGGAGCTGTTTTTT.

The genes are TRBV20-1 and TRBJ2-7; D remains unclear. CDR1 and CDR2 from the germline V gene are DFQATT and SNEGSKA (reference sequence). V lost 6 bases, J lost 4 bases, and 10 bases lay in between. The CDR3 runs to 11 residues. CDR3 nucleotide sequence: TGCAGTGCCGACCCGAGGTACGAGCAGTACTTC. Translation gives CSADPRYEQYF.

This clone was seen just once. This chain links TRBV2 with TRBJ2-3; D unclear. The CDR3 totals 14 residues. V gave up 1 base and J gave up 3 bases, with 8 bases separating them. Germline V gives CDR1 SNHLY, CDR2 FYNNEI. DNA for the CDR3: TGTGCCAGCAGTGAAGAGTCAGGTACAGATACGCAGTATTTT. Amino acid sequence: CASSEESGTDTQYF.

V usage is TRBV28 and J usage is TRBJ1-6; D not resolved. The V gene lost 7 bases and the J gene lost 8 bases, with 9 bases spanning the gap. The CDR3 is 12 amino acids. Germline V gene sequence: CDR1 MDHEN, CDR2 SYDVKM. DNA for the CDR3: TGTGCCAGCACTCACCCCGATTCACCCCTCCACTTT. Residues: CASTHPDSPLHF.

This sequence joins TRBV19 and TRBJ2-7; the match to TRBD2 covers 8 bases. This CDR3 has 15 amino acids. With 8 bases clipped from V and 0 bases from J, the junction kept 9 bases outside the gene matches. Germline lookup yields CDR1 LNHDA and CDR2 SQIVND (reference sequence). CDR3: CASSGRGGISYEQYF. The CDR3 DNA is TGTGCCAGTTCCGGGAGGGGGGGCATCTCCTACGAGCAGTACTTC.